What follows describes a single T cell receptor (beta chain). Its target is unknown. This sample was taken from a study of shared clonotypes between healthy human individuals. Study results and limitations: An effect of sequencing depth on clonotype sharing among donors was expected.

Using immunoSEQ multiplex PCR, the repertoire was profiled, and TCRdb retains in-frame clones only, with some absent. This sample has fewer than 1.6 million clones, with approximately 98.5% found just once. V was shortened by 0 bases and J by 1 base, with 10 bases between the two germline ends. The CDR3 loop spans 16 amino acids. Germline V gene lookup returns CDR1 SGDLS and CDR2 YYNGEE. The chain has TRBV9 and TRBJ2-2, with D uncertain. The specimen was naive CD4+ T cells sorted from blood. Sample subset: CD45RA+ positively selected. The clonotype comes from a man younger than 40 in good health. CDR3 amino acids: CASSVAAVQNTGELFF. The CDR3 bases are TGTGCCAGCAGCGTAGCGGCGGTCCAGAACACCGGGGAGCTGTTTTTT.